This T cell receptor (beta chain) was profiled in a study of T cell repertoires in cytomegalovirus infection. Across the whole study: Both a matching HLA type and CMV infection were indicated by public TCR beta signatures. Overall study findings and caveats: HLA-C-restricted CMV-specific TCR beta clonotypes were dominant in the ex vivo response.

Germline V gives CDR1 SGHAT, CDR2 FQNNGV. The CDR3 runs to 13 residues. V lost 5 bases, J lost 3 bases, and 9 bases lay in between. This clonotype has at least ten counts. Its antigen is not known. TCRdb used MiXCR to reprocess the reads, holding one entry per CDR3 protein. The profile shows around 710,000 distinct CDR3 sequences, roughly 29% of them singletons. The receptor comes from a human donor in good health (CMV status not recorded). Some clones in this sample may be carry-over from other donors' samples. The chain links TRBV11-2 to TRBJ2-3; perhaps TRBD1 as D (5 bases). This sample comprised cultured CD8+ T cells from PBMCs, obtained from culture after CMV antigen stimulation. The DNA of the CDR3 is TGTGCCAGCAGCCCGCAGGGAACAGATACGCAGTATTTT. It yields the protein CASSPQGTDTQYF.